This T cell receptor beta chain emerged from a study of radiotherapy plus CTLA-4 blockade in lung cancer. About the research overall: Disease control was achieved by approximately 32% of patients, and objective responses by around 17%.

Whole-study results and caveats: TCR clones from tumors expanded in blood after radiotherapy plus ipilimumab.

Germline values: CDR1 ENHRY, CDR2 SYGVKD. The length of the CDR3 is 14 residues. The ends lost 6 bases at V and 7 bases at J; junction bases unmatched: 5. Notes on this clone: Its target is unknown.

Produced via immunoSEQ multiplex PCR; TCRdb's table is partial and in-frame only. The sample has about 76,000 clones; about four fifths are singletons. The rearrangement uses TRBV10-3 and TRBJ1-4, with 10 bases identical to TRBD1. The clonotype comes from a human donor with non-small cell lung cancer whose response to radiotherapy plus ipilimumab could not be evaluated. Some clones in this sample may be carry-over from other donors' samples. Sequenced here: peripheral blood, sampled from a patient treated with radiotherapy plus ipilimumab. The chain's CDR3 is CAIRDRDRGEKLFF. For the CDR3, the DNA is TGTGCCATCAGGGACCGGGACAGGGGTGAAAAACTGTTTTTT.